Following are 23 T cell receptor beta chains from one sample sequenced in a study of cytomegalovirus exposure and HLA in healthy donors. Sequencing was performed with immunoSEQ multiplex PCR; in TCRdb, only in-frame clones are kept and a portion is missing. The sample has about 130,000 clones; roughly four fifths are singletons. Input material: PBMCs. Receptors originate from a man aged 30 to 39 in good health and CMV-seropositive.

The rearrangement joins TRBV10-3 to TRBJ2-3; 14 bases map to TRBD2. CDR1 is ENHRY, CDR2 SYGVKD, per germline. The CDR3 runs to 15 residues. V shed 6 bases, J shed 3 bases, and the junction held 2 bases outside the gene matches. This CDR3 is CAISRLAGGTDTQYF. DNA of the CDR3: TGTGCCATCAGCCGACTAGCGGGAGGGACAGATACGCAGTATTTT.

The chain uses TRBV5-1 and TRBJ2-2, with D unresolved. The CDR3 covers 15 residues. Trimming shortened V by 0 bases and J by 2 bases, and 8 bases separated the two germline ends. Germline loops: CDR1 SGHRS, CDR2 YFSETQ. This CDR3 is CASSLVGFNTGELFF. The CDR3 bases are TGCGCCAGCAGCTTGGTGGGCTTCAACACCGGGGAGCTGTTTTTT.

J is TRBJ2-2 and V is TRBV5-1; 15 bases align to TRBD2. The CDR3 spans 18 residues. The V and J ends lost 4 bases and 1 base, in that order; junction bases with no gene match: 5. CDR1 and CDR2 (germline): SGHRS, YFSETQ. CDR3 region: CASSRGLAGGLNTGELFF. The CDR3, as DNA: TGCGCCAGCAGCAGGGGACTAGCGGGGGGCTTGAACACCGGGGAGCTGTTTTTT.

The chain employs TRBV5-1 and TRBJ1-2; tentative D call: TRBD1 (6 bases). CDR1 and CDR2 from the germline V gene are SGHRS and YFSETQ. The V end was cut by 5 bases, the J end by 0 bases, with 14 bases between. The CDR3 covers 15 residues. CDR3 region: CASRTSGATNYGYTF. The CDR3 DNA follows: TGCGCCAGCAGGACCTCAGGGGCGACTAACTATGGCTACACCTTC.

This clone showed up just once. The J gene is TRBJ1-2, the V gene TRBV6-6; tentatively, D is TRBD1 (6 bases). Trimming took off 8 bases at V and 4 bases at J, with 14 bases between the two ends. CDR1 is MNHNY, CDR2 SVGAGI, per germline (reference sequence). This CDR3 is built from 13 residues. The CDR3 DNA reads TGTGCCAGCGCTGTGTCAGGGGCCTATGGCTACACCTTC. This gives the protein CASAVSGAYGYTF.

The CDR3 sequence: CASSLQGPETQYF. The CDR3 coding sequence is TGTGCCAGCAGCTTACAGGGCCCGGAGACCCAGTACTTC. V gene TRBV7-9 combines with J gene TRBJ2-5; D may be TRBD1 (5 bases). Trimming shortened V by 2 bases and J by 5 bases, and 9 bases separated the two germline ends. Looked up from germline, CDR1 is SEHNR and CDR2 is FQNEAQ (reference sequence). The length of the CDR3 is 13 residues.

The gene calls are TRBV7-9 and TRBJ2-7; 7 nucleotides match TRBD2. Unmatched junction bases numbered 2, after V lost 2 bases and J lost 1 base. From germline, CDR1 is SEHNR and CDR2 FQNEAQ (reference sequence). This CDR3 has 14 residues. The CDR3, as DNA: TGTGCCAGCAGCTTATACGGGGGGTCCTACGAGCAGTACTTC. This encodes CASSLYGGSYEQYF.

CDR3 sequence reads: CASSPGTGVNEQFF. CDR3 sequence (DNA): TGTGCCAGCAGCCCCGGGACAGGGGTCAATGAGCAGTTCTTC. V is TRBV7-9 and J is TRBJ2-1, with 10 bases lining up with TRBD1. Looked up from germline, CDR1 is SEHNR and CDR2 is FQNEAQ (reference sequence). The CDR3 is 14 amino acids. J lost 6 bases, V lost 5 bases, and 4 bases had no gene match. Using reference TRBV7-9 and TRBJ2-1 for the parts outside the CDR3, the full variable domain is DTGVSQNPRHKITKRGQNVTFRCDPISEHNRLYWYRQTLGQGPEFLTYFQNEAQLEKSRLLSDRFSAERPKGSFSTLEIQRTEQGDSAMYLCASSPGTGVNEQFFGPGTRLTVL.

This clone was seen a handful of times. A read error may produce the germline difference seen at one junction end. The chain has TRBV20-1 and TRBJ1-2; D possibly corresponds to TRBD1 (5 bases). Germline-derived CDR1 and CDR2 are DFQATT and SNEGSKA (reference sequence). This CDR3 comprises 11 residues. The CDR3 sequence: CSARDGAGLAF. Here the CDR3 DNA reads TGCAGTGCTAGAGATGGGGCAGGCTTAGCCTTC.

The genes are TRBV2 and TRBJ1-5; a possible D gene is TRBD1 (5 bases). Germline values: CDR1 SNHLY, CDR2 FYNNEI. V was cut by 8 bases and J by 0 bases, with 14 bases left in between. This CDR3 is built from 15 residues. CDR3 region: CASHYLGGSNQPQHF. CDR3 nucleotide sequence: TGTGCCAGCCACTACTTGGGGGGTAGCAATCAGCCCCAGCATTTT.

This sequence joins TRBV10-1 and TRBJ2-1; possible D gene TRBD1, 5 bases. This CDR3 is 13 amino acids long. Germline CDR1 is WNHNN and CDR2 is SYGVQD (reference sequence). V was shortened by 4 bases and J by 4 bases, with 8 bases between the two germline ends. Written as DNA, the CDR3 is TGCGCCAGCAGTGTGGGGCAGTACAATGAGCAGTTCTTC. Translating it yields CASSVGQYNEQFF.

J is TRBJ2-1 and V is TRBV18; the match to TRBD1 covers 9 bases. CDR1 and CDR2 (germline): KGHSH, LQKENI. The J segment lost 7 bases and the V segment lost 6 bases, leaving 10 bases of the junction unmatched. This CDR3 is built from 15 residues. The CDR3 DNA reads as TGTGCCAGCTCCCGTGGACAGGGGCAGGGGAATGAGCAGTTCTTC. The encoded protein is CASSRGQGQGNEQFF. The full variable domain, completed using reference TRBV18 and TRBJ2-1, is NAGVMQNPRHLVRRRGQEARLRCSPMKGHSHVYWYRQLPEEGLKFMVYLQKENIIDESGMPKERFSAEFPKEGPSILRIQQVVRGDSAAYFCASSRGQGQGNEQFFGPGTRLTVL.

Only one count was recorded for this clone. The chain combines TRBV7-3 with TRBJ2-2, with 8 bases that match TRBD2. After removal of 3 bases from V and 4 bases from J, the junction contained 4 bases not matched to a gene. CDR3 size: 15 residues. In germline, CDR1 is SGHTA, CDR2 FQGTGA. The CDR3 coding sequence is TGTGCCAGCAGCTTGGGACTAGGGGGCACCGGGGAGCTGTTTTTT. Encoded protein: CASSLGLGGTGELFF. Based on the CDR3 plus reference TRBV7-3 and TRBJ2-2, the full variable domain is GAGVSQTPSNKVTEKGKYVELRCDPISGHTALYWYRQSLGQGPEFLIYFQGTGAADDSGLPNDRFFAVRPEGSVSTLKIQRTERGDSAVYLCASSLGLGGTGELFFGEGSRLTVL.

The chain has TRBV6-5 and TRBJ1-3; D gene unclear. Germline assignment: CDR1 MNHEY and CDR2 SVGAGI. V shed 7 bases and J shed 0 bases, with 13 bases lying between them. The CDR3 runs 15 residues. CDR3 sequence: CASTPHGSSGNTIYF. CDR3 bases: TGTGCCAGCACCCCCCACGGGAGCTCTGGAAACACCATATATTTT.

This clone was seen only once. The rearrangement joins TRBV27 to TRBJ1-2; D may be TRBD1 (6 bases). The CDR3 is 13 residues long. Between the trimmed V and J ends, which lost 3 bases and 2 bases, there was a span of 7 bases. The germline CDR1 and CDR2 sequences are MNHEY and SMNVEV (reference sequence). CDR3 sequence: CASSFQGNYGYTF. Here the CDR3 DNA reads TGTGCCAGCAGTTTCCAGGGGAACTATGGCTACACCTTC.

The chain links TRBV5-4 to TRBJ2-2, with D hard to call. The CDR3 length is 15 residues. Germline lookup yields CDR1 SGHNT and CDR2 YYREEE (reference sequence). V lost 0 bases to trimming and J lost 1 base, with 7 bases between them. In DNA form, the CDR3 reads TGTGCCAGCAGCTTGGCCCAGTTGAACACCGGGGAGCTGTTTTTT. Protein: CASSLAQLNTGELFF.

This chain joins TRBV10-3 and TRBJ2-7; TRBD1 is a possible D gene (6 bases). The V and J ends lost 6 bases and 0 bases respectively, with 9 bases between them. Germline V lookup: CDR1 ENHRY, CDR2 SYGVKD. The CDR3 is made up of 13 amino acids. In nucleotides, the CDR3 is TGTGCCATCAGCGCAGGGGTCTCCTACGAGCAGTACTTC. It encodes CAISAGVSYEQYF.

V and J are TRBV4-3 and TRBJ1-5; D not certain. The germline V gene encodes CDR1 LGHNA and CDR2 YSLEER. This CDR3 has 13 residues. V gave up 4 bases and J gave up 5 bases, with 9 bases separating them. The CDR3 bases are TGCGCCAGCAGCCGATACCGAGATCAGCCCCAGCATTTT. Translated, it gives CASSRYRDQPQHF.

The genes are TRBV2 and TRBJ2-7; D might be TRBD1 (5 bases). Trimming pared 1 base from V and 0 bases from J, leaving 10 bases between. CDR1 SNHLY and CDR2 FYNNEI come from the germline V gene. This CDR3 has 15 residues. In nucleotides, the CDR3 is TGTGCCAGCAGTGAAGGGACACCGAGCTCCTACGAGCAGTACTTC. Protein sequence: CASSEGTPSSYEQYF.

Only one count was recorded for this clone. This sequence joins TRBV5-1 and TRBJ1-2; no firm D call. Trimming shortened V by 4 bases and J by 2 bases, and 18 bases separated the two germline ends. Germline V gives CDR1 SGHRS, CDR2 YFSETQ. The CDR3 runs to 16 residues. DNA of the CDR3: TGCGCCAGCAGCCCCGGAAACAGCCTTCGAAACTATGGCTACACCTTC. This codes for CASSPGNSLRNYGYTF.

This clone occurred a few times. This chain links TRBV7-3 with TRBJ1-1, with D perhaps TRBD1 (5 bases). Germline V CDR1 and CDR2: SGHTA, FQGTGA. Trimming stripped 0 bases from V and 2 bases from J, with 10 bases between. The CDR3 totals 15 residues. CDR3 sequence: CASSLTGQLNTEAFF. CDR3 in DNA: TGTGCCAGCAGCTTAACGGGGCAGCTAAACACTGAAGCTTTCTTT.

This clone was seen just once. The V gene is TRBV2, the J gene TRBJ2-2, with D perhaps TRBD1 (6 bases). Germline V gene sequence: CDR1 SNHLY, CDR2 FYNNEI. There are 14 residues in the CDR3. Trimming stripped 8 bases from V and 5 bases from J, with 15 bases between. The CDR3 DNA is TGTGCCAGCGGTGGCAGGGGCGGAACCGGGGAGCTGTTTTTT. Protein: CASGGRGGTGELFF.

The chain is built from TRBV10-3 and TRBJ1-6; D ambiguous. Germline V gives CDR1 ENHRY, CDR2 SYGVKD. The CDR3 contains 16 residues. The V end lost 0 bases, the J end lost 0 bases, and 6 bases lay between the germline ends. The CDR3 DNA sequence: TGTGCCATCAGTGAGTCTAGAGACTCCTATAATTCACCCCTCCACTTT. Protein product: CAISESRDSYNSPLHF.